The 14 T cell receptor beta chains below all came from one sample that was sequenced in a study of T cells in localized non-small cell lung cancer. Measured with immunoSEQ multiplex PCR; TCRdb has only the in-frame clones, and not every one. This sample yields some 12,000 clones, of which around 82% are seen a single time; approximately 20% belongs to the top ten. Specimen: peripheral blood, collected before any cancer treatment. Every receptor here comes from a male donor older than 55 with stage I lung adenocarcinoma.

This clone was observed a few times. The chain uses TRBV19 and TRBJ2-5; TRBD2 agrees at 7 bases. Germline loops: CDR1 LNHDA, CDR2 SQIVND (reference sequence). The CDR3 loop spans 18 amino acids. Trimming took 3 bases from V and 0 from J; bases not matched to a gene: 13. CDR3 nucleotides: TGTGCCAGTAGTATCTCGATGGCTAGCGGACGGTACCAAGAGACCCAGTACTTC. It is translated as CASSISMASGRYQETQYF.

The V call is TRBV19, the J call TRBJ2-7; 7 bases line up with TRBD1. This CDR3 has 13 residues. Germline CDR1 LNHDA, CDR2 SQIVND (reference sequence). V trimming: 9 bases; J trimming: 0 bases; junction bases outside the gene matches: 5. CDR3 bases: TGTGCCAGCTCCGGGACAGACTCCTACGAGCAGTACTTC. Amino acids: CASSGTDSYEQYF.

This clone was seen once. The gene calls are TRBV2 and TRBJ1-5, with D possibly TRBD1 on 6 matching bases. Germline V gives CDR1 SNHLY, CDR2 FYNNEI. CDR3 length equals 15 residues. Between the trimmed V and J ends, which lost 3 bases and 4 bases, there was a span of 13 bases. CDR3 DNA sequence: TGTGCCAGCAGTGATACGGGACATGGGAATCAGCCCCAGCATTTT. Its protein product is CASSDTGHGNQPQHF.

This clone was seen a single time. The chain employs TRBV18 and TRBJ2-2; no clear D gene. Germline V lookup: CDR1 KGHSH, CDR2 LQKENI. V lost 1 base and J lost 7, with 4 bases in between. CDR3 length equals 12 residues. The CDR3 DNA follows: TGTGCCAGCTCACCACGTCGCGGGGAGCTGTTTTTT. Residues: CASSPRRGELFF.

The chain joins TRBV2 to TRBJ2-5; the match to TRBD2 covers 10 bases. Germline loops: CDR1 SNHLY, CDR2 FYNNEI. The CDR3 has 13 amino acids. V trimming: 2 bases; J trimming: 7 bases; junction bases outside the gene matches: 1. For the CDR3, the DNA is TGTGCCAGCAGTGAAAGCGGGAGGGGGACCCAGTACTTC. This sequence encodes CASSESGRGTQYF. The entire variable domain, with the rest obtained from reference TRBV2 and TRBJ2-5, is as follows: EPEVTQTPSHQVTQMGQEVILRCVPISNHLYFYWYRQILGQKVEFLVSFYNNEISEKSEIFDDQFSVERPDGSNFTLKIRSTKLEDSAMYFCASSESGRGTQYFGPGTRLLVL.

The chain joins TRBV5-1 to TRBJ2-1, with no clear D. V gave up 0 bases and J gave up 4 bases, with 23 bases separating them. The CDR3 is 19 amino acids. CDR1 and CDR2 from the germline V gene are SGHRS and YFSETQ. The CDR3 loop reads CASSLAPGLPPDRYNEQFF. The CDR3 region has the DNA TGCGCCAGCAGCTTGGCCCCCGGATTGCCCCCCGACCGGTACAATGAGCAGTTCTTC.

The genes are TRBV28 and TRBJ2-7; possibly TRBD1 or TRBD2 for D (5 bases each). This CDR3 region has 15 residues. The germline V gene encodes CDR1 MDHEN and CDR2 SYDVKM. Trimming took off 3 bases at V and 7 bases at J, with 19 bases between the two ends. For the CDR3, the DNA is TGTGCCAGCAGTTTTGACAGACTACGGTTGGGAGAGCAGTACTTC. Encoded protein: CASSFDRLRLGEQYF.

CDR3 sequence reads: CASSEEPGQEYNEQFF. CDR3 sequence (DNA): TGTGCCAGCAGCGAGGAGCCGGGACAAGAATACAATGAGCAGTTCTTC. The genes are TRBV9 and TRBJ2-1, with TRBD1 as a possible D gene (6 bases). This CDR3 contains 16 residues. The V end was cut by 3 bases, the J end by 4 bases, with 17 bases between. The germline V gene encodes CDR1 SGDLS and CDR2 YYNGEE.

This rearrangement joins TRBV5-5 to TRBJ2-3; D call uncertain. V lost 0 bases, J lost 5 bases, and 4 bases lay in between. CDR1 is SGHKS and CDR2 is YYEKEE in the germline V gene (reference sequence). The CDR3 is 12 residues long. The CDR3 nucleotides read TGTGCCAGCAGCTTGGTTGTAGATACGCAGTATTTT. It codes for CASSLVVDTQYF.

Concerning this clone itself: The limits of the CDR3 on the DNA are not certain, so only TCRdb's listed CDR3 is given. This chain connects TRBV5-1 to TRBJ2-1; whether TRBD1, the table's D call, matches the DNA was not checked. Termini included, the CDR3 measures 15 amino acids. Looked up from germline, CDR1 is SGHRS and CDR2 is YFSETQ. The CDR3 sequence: CASSTLGSSYNEQFF.

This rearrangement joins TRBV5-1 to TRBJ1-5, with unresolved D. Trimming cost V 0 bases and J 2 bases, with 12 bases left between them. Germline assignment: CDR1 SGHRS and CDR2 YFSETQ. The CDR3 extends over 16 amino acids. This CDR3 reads CASSLVPAGGNQPQHF. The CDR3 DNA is TGCGCCAGCAGCTTGGTACCGGCAGGAGGCAATCAGCCCCAGCATTTT.

The CDR3 region is CSVDRDRKYEQYF. The CDR3 DNA reads TGCAGCGTTGATAGGGACAGGAAATACGAGCAGTACTTC. The V call is TRBV29-1, the J call TRBJ2-7, with 8 bases matching TRBD1. V was clipped by 3 bases and J by 4 bases; unmatched bases: 5. Germline assignment: CDR1 SQVTM and CDR2 ANQGSEA. The CDR3 covers 13 residues.

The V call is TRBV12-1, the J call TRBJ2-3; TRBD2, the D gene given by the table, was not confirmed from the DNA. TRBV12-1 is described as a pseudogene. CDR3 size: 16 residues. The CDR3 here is CASSSGLAGVLDTQYF. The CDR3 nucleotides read TGTGCCAGCAGTTCCGGACTAGCGGGAGTCCTAGATACGCAGTATTTT.

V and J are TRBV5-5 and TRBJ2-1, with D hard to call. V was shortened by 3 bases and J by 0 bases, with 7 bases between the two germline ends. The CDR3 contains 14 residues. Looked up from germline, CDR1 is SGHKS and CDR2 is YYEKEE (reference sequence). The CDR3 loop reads CASSSSGSYNEQFF. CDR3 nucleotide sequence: TGTGCCAGCAGCTCCTCAGGCTCCTACAATGAGCAGTTCTTC.